This T cell receptor beta chain appears in the sequencing data of a study of OX40 agonist ivuxolimab in advanced cancers. Turning to the study itself: Partial responses were recorded for three patients, including one with hepatocellular carcinoma and two with cutaneous melanoma.

This CDR3 spans 16 amino acids. Looked up from germline, CDR1 is SGHRS and CDR2 is YFSETQ. With V trimmed by 4 bases and J by 0 bases, 4 bases remained unmatched. Exclusion applied to patients with autoimmune disease history or systemic immunosuppression. Sequencing was performed with immunoSEQ multiplex PCR; in TCRdb, only in-frame clones are kept and a portion is missing. The sample holds 75,000 to 100,000 clones, approximately 80% seen once. The chain employs TRBV5-1 and TRBJ2-1; 10 positions match TRBD2. The clonotype was recovered from an adult with an advanced solid tumor such as melanoma, head and neck, liver or kidney cancer. The sequenced sample was CD4+ or CD8+ T cells sorted from blood, obtained in a trial of the OX40 agonist ivuxolimab. The CDR3 sequence: CASSQSGGASYNEQFF. The DNA of the CDR3 is TGCGCCAGCAGCCAAAGCGGGGGGGCCTCCTACAATGAGCAGTTCTTC.